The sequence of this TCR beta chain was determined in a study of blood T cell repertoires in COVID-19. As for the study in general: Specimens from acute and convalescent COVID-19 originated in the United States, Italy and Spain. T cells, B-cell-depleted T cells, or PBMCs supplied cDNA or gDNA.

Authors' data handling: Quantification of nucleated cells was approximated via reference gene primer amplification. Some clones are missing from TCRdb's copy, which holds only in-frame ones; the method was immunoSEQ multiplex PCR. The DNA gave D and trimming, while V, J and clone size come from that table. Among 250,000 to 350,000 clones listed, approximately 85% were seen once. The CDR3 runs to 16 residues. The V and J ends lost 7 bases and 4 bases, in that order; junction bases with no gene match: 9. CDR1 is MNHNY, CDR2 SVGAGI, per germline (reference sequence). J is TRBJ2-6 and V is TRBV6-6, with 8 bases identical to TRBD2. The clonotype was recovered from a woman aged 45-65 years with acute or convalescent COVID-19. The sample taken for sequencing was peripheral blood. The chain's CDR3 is CASNARGGAGANVLTF. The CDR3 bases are TGTGCCAGCAACGCCCGGGGGGGCGCGGGGGCCAACGTCCTGACTTTC.